A selection of T cell receptor beta chains follows, all from one sample in a study of T-cell reconstitution after alpha-beta-depleted transplantation in children. TCRdb recomputed calls from the PCR reads with MiXCR, one row per CDR3 protein. This sample carries 600,000 to 700,000 distinct CDR3 sequences, around 16% of them seen once, and the ten largest clones take over 0.95%. The sequencing used PBMCs from the stem cell graft donor, collected from the stem cell graft. These receptor sequences come from a human donor who donated a stem cell graft to a child with acute myeloid leukemia. Each CDR3 is given with its conserved first and last residue. A D gene is named only where the DNA matches it firmly. Where a row states a size, it is once, few, many or the class of an expanded clone; other rows omit it.

D	V	J	size	DNA	CDR3
.	TRBV7-8	TRBJ1-1	few	TGTGCCAGCAGCCTAACGGGGGAGGCTCGGAACACTGAAGCTTTCTTT	CASSLTGEARNTEAFF
.	TRBV5-1	TRBJ2-2	.	TGCGCCAGCAGCCTCGACAGGCCAGGCACCGGGGAGCTGTTTTTT	CASSLDRPGTGELFF
TRBD1	TRBV5-1	TRBJ1-5	few	TGCGCCAGCAGCCTTACGACAGGGAGCAATCAGCCCCAGCATTTT	CASSLTTGSNQPQHF
.	TRBV12-3/TRBV12-4	TRBJ1-1	.	TGTGCCAGCAGAAACGACCTAAATCGGGGGACTGAAGCTTTCTTT	CASRNDLNRGTEAFF
.	TRBV6-2/TRBV6-3	TRBJ2-5	once	TGTGCCAGCAGAGGACCCGTAGGGGAGACCCAGTACTTC	CASRGPVGETQYF
.	TRBV7-2	TRBJ1-6	many	TGTGCCAGCAGCTTAGTGGGGGGAAATTCACCCCTCCACTTT	CASSLVGGNSPLHF
.	TRBV24-1	TRBJ2-1	few	TGTGCCACCAGTGAACGAGGGTACTACAATGAGCAGTTCTTC	CATSERGYYNEQFF
.	TRBV7-2	TRBJ2-3	.	TGTGCCAGCAGCTCCCTAGGCGGGACCCGCGGAGATACGCAGTATTTT	CASSSLGGTRGDTQYF
.	TRBV6-1	TRBJ1-2	many	TGTGCCAGCAAAGACGTGTTGGGACTCTATGGCTACACCTTC	CASKDVLGLYGYTF
.	TRBV5-5	TRBJ2-1	few	TGTGCCAGCAGCTCCTCATGGGACGGGATTCGGTTTTACAATGAGCAGTTCTTC	CASSSSWDGIRFYNEQFF
.	TRBV12-3/TRBV12-4	TRBJ1-3	few	TGTGCCAGCAGGGAACAGATTTCTGGAAACACCATATATTTT	CASREQISGNTIYF
.	TRBV7-2	TRBJ2-6	few	TGTGCCAGCAGCAGGGACACCACCTCTGGGGCCAACGTCCTGACTTTC	CASSRDTTSGANVLTF
.	TRBV4-3	TRBJ1-1	many	TGCGCCAGCAGTCTCGGAGGCGGATCGAACACTGAAGCTTTCTTT	CASSLGGGSNTEAFF
.	TRBV6-5	TRBJ2-5	many	TGTGCCAGCAGTTACGACGTGTCCGGAGGGGAGACCCAGTACTTC	CASSYDVSGGETQYF
.	TRBV27	TRBJ2-7	many	TGTGCCAGCAGTTTATCAGCGGACGGATACTCCTACGAGCAGTACTTC	CASSLSADGYSYEQYF
.	TRBV7-9	TRBJ2-6	.	TGTGCCAGCAGCTCTACTCGGTCCGGGGCCAACGTCCTGACTTTC	CASSSTRSGANVLTF
TRBD1	TRBV7-2	TRBJ1-6	many	TGTGCCAGCAGCTTAGCCCCGGGACAGGGGACACCCCTCCACTTT	CASSLAPGQGTPLHF
TRBD2	TRBV7-2	TRBJ2-3	few	TGTGCCAGCAGCTTAGCGGGGGGGAGCTTTCATTTT	CASSLAGGSFHF
.	TRBV12-3/TRBV12-4	TRBJ1-1	few	TGTGCCAGCAGCCCCAGGGGCCGGACTGAAGCTTTCTTT	CASSPRGRTEAFF
.	TRBV5-1	TRBJ2-5	many	TGCGCCAGCAGCCTCCCCACGGCAGAGACCCAGTACTTC	CASSLPTAETQYF
.	TRBV7-9	TRBJ1-1	.	TGTGCCAGCAGCTTAGGAGGGCAATCCGAAGCTTTCTTT	CASSLGGQSEAFF
TRBD2	TRBV20-1	TRBJ2-1	many	TGCAGTGCTGGGGGGGGGACTAGCGCTATCCAAGAGCAGTTCTTC	CSAGGGTSAIQEQFF
.	TRBV5-6	TRBJ2-1	many	TGTGCCAGCAGCTTGGATGTAAGCTCCTACAATGAGCAGTTCTTC	CASSLDVSSYNEQFF
.	TRBV18	TRBJ1-1	.	TGTGCCAGCTCAAGACAGACTTTGAACACTGAAGCTTTCTTT	CASSRQTLNTEAFF
.	TRBV7-9	TRBJ2-1	.	TGTGCCAGCAGTCCAGGGGTTGGTGAGCAGTTCTTC	CASSPGVGEQFF
.	TRBV7-2	TRBJ2-2	few	TGTGCCAGCAGGCGAGCGGGACTCAGGGGCGGGGAGCTGTTTTTT	CASRRAGLRGGELFF
TRBD1	TRBV4-2	TRBJ1-1	many	TGTGCCAGCAGCCCGGACAGGTCCCCTGAAGCTTTCTTT	CASSPDRSPEAFF
TRBD1	TRBV24-1	TRBJ2-5	few	TGTGCCACCGAACCGGGACAGGGAGTCAAAGAGACCCAGTACTTC	CATEPGQGVKETQYF
TRBD1	TRBV7-3	TRBJ1-1	few	TGTGCCAGCAGCCCCGGGGACAGGGTTATGGGCACTGAAGCTTTCTTT	CASSPGDRVMGTEAFF
TRBD1	TRBV4-1	TRBJ2-1	.	TGCGCCAGCAGCCAATGGACAGGGGACAATGAGCAGTTCTTC	CASSQWTGDNEQFF
.	TRBV21-1	TRBJ2-4	.	TGTGCCAGCAGCGGACGCCGGGACAAGAAAAACATTCAGTACTTC	CASSGRRDKKNIQYF
.	TRBV5-8	TRBJ2-1	many	TGTGCCAGCAGCCTGACCGCCAACAATGAGCAGTTCTTC	CASSLTANNEQFF
.	TRBV24-1	TRBJ2-4	few	TGTGCCACCAGTGATCCAACGACAGGCCGGGGCATTCAGTACTTC	CATSDPTTGRGIQYF
TRBD2	TRBV7-9	TRBJ2-1	few	TGTGCCAGCAGCCCATCGCGGGGCGGGGGGAGGTACAATGAGCAGTTCTTC	CASSPSRGGGRYNEQFF
.	TRBV7-2	TRBJ1-4	.	TGTGCCAGCAGCTCAGGGATAACTAATGAAAAACTGTTTTTT	CASSSGITNEKLFF
.	TRBV5-6	TRBJ2-7	many	TGTGCCAGCAGCTTGTGGGGGATTCCCTCCTACGAGCAGTACTTC	CASSLWGIPSYEQYF
TRBD2	TRBV5-1	TRBJ2-1	few	TGCGCCAGCAGCTTACTAGCGGGGGAGTACAATGAGCAGTTCTTC	CASSLLAGEYNEQFF